Listed here is a single T cell receptor (beta chain). These data come from a study of blood T cell repertoires in COVID-19. Measured with immunoSEQ multiplex PCR; TCRdb has only the in-frame clones, and not every one. The data contain roughly 410,000 clones, about 90% of them seen just once; the ten biggest clones take up around 1.2%. This CDR3 region has 15 residues. The ends were cut back, 3 bases at V and 0 bases at J, with 11 bases in the middle. Germline lookup yields CDR1 GTSNPN and CDR2 SVGIG (reference sequence). Material for sequencing was peripheral blood. The chain recombines TRBV30 with TRBJ2-2; tentative D call: TRBD1 (6 bases). This clonotype originated in a man between 40 and 49 years old with acute or convalescent COVID-19. The CDR3 protein is CAWSAGTTNTGELFF. The CDR3 nucleotides are TGTGCCTGGAGCGCCGGGACAACGAACACCGGGGAGCTGTTTTTT.